This T cell receptor (beta chain) stems from a study of OX40 agonist ivuxolimab in advanced cancers. About the research overall: Hepatocellular carcinoma, melanoma, renal cell or head and neck cancer affected the dose-escalation patients.

V was shortened by 1 base and J by 5 bases, with 11 bases between the two germline ends. The germline V gene encodes CDR1 LNHDA and CDR2 SQIVND (reference sequence). The CDR3 loop spans 14 amino acids. Sequencing was performed with immunoSEQ multiplex PCR; in TCRdb, only in-frame clones are kept and a portion is missing. This table holds about 45,000 clones, approximately 90% found once. The clonotype originates from an adult with an advanced solid tumor such as melanoma, head and neck, liver or kidney cancer. The rearrangement links TRBV19 to TRBJ2-5; perhaps D is TRBD1 or TRBD2 (5 bases each). The starting material was CD4+ or CD8+ T cells sorted from blood, obtained in a trial of the OX40 agonist ivuxolimab. CDR3 region: CASSIVGTSETQYF. Here the CDR3 DNA reads TGTGCCAGTAGTATAGTGGGGACCTCGGAGACCCAGTACTTC. Full variable domain (outside the CDR3, taken from reference TRBV19 and TRBJ2-5): DGGITQSPKYLFRKEGQNVTLSCEQNLNHDAMYWYRQDPGQGLRLIYYSQIVNDFQKGDIAEGYSVSREKKESFPLTVTSAQKNPTAFYLCASSIVGTSETQYFGPGTRLLVL.